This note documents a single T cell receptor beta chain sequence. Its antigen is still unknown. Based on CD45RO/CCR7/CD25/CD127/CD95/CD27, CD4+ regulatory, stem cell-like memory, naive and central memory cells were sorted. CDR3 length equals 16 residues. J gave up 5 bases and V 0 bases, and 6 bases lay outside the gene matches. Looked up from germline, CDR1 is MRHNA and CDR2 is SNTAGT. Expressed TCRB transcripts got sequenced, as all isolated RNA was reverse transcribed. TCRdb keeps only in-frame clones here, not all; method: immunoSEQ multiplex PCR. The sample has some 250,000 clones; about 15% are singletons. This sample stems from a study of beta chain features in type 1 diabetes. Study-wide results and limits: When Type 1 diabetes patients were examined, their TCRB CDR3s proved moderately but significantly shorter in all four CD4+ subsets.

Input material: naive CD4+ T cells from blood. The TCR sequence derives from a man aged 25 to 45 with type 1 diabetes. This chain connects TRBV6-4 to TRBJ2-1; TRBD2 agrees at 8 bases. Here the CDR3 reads CASSDSTSGRDNEQFF. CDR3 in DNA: TGTGCCAGCAGTGACTCGACAAGCGGGAGAGACAATGAGCAGTTCTTC.